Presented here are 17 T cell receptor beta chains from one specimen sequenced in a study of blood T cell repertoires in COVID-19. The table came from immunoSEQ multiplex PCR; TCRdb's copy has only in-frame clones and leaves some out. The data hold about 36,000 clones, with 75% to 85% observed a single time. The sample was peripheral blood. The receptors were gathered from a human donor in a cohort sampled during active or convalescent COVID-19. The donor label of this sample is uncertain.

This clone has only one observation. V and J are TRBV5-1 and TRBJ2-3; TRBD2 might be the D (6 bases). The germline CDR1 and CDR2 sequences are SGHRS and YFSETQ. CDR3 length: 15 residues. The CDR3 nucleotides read TGCTCCTCCAGCAGCTTATATAGCGGAACAGATACGCAGTATTTT. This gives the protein CSSSSLYSGTDTQYF.

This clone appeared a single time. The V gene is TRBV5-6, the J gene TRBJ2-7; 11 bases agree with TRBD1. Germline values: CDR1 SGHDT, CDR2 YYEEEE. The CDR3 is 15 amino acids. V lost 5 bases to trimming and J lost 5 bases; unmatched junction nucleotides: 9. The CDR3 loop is CASRWGQGGLNEQYF. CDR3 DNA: TGTGCCAGCAGGTGGGGACAGGGGGGTCTGAACGAGCAGTACTTC.

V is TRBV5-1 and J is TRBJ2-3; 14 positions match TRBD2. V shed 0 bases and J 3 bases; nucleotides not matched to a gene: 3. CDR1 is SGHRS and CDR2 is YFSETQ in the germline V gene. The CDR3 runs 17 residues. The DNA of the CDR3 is TGCGCCAGCAGCTTGGGACTAGCGGGAGGGCTTACAGATACGCAGTATTTT. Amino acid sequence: CASSLGLAGGLTDTQYF.

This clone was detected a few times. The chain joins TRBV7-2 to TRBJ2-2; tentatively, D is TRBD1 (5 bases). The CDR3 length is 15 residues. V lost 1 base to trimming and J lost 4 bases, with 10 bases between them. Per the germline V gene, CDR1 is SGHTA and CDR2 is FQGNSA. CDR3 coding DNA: TGTGCCAGCAGCTTAGTATCGACAGCCACCGGGGAGCTGTTTTTT. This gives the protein CASSLVSTATGELFF.

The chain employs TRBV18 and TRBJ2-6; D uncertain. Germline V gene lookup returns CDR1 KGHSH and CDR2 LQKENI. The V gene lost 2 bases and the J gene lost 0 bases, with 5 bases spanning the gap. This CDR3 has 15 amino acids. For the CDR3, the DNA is TGTGCCAGCTCACCAGAGCTCTCTGGGGCCAACGTCCTGACTTTC. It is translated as CASSPELSGANVLTF. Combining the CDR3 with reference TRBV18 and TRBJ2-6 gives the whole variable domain NAGVMQNPRHLVRRRGQEARLRCSPMKGHSHVYWYRQLPEEGLKFMVYLQKENIIDESGMPKERFSAEFPKEGPSILRIQQVVRGDSAAYFCASSPELSGANVLTFGAGSRLTVL.

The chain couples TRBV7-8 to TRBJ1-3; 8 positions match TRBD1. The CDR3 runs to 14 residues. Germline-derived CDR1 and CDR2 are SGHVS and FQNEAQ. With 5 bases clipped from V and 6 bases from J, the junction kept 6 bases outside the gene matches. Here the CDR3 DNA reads TGTGCCAGCAGCCCCGGACAGGGTAAAAACACCATATATTTT. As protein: CASSPGQGKNTIYF. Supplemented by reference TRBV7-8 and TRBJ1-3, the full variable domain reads GAGVSQSPRYKVAKRGQDVALRCDPISGHVSLFWYQQALGQGPEFLTYFQNEAQLDKSGLPSDRFFAERPEGSVSTLKIQRTQQEDSAVYLCASSPGQGKNTIYFGEGSWLTVV.

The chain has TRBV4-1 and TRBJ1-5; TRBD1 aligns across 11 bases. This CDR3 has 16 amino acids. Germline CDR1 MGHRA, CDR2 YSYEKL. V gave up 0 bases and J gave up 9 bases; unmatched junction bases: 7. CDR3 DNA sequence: TGCGCCAGCAGCCAAGAGGCCGGGACAGGGGGACTGCCCCAGCATTTT. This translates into CASSQEAGTGGLPQHF.

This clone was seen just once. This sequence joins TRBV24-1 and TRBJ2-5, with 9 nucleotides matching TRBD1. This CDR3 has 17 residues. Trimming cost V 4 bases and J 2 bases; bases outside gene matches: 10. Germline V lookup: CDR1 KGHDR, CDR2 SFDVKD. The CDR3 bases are TGTGCCACCAGTGAGGGGGGACAGGGTGCTTATCAAGAGACCCAGTACTTC. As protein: CATSEGGQGAYQETQYF.

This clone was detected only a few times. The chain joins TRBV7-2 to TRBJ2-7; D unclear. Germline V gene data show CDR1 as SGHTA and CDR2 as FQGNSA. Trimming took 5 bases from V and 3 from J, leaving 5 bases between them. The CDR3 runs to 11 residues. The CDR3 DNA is TGTGCCAGCAGCCCCCGCTACGAGCAGTACTTC. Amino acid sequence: CASSPRYEQYF. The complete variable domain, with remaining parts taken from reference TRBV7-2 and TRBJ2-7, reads GAGVSQSPSNKVTEKGKDVELRCDPISGHTALYWYRQSLGQGLEFLIYFQGNSAPDKSGLPSDRFSAERTGGSVSTLTIQRTQQEDSAVYLCASSPRYEQYFGPGTRLTVT.

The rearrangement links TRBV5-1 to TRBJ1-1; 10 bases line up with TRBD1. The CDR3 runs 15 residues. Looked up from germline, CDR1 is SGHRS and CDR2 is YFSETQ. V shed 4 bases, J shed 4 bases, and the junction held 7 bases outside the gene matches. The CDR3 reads CASSLGTGVSTEAFF. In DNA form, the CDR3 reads TGCGCCAGCAGCCTGGGGACAGGGGTAAGCACTGAAGCTTTCTTT.

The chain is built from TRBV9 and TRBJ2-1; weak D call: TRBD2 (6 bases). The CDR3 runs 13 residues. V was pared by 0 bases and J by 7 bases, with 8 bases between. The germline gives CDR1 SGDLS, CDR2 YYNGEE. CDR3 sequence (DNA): TGTGCCAGCAGCGTAGGGACTACAAATGAGCAGTTCTTC. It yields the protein CASSVGTTNEQFF.

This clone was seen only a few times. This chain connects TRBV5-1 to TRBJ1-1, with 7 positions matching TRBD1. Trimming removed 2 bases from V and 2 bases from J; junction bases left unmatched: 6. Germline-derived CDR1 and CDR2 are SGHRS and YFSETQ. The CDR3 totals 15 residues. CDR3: CASSFRPGGNTEAFF. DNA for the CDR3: TGCGCCAGCAGCTTTCGCCCAGGGGGTAACACTGAAGCTTTCTTT.

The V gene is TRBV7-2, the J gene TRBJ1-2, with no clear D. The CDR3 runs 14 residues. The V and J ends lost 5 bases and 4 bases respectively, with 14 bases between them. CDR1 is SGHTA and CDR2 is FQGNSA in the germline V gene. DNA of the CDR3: TGTGCCAGCAGCCTGGCCGGGGTGGCCTATGGCTACACCTTC. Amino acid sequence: CASSLAGVAYGYTF.

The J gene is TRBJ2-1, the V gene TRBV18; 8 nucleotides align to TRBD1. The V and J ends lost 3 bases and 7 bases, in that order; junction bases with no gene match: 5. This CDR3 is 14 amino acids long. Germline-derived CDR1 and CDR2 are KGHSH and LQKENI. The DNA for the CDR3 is TGTGCCAGCTCACCCCGGACAGGGACAAATGAGCAGTTCTTC. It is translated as CASSPRTGTNEQFF.

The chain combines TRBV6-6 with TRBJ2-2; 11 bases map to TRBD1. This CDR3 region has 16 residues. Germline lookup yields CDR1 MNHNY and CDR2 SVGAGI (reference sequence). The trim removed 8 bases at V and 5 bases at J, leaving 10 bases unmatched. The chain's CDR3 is CASSPGGDRGTGELFF. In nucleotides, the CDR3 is TGTGCCAGCTCCCCCGGCGGGGACAGGGGGACCGGGGAGCTGTTTTTT.

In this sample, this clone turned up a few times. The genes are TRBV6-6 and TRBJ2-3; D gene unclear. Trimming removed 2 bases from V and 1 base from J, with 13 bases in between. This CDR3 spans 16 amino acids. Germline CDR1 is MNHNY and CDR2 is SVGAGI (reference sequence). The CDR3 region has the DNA TGTGCCAGCAGTTACAGGCGGTTGGGTGGCACAGATACGCAGTATTTT. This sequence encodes CASSYRRLGGTDTQYF.

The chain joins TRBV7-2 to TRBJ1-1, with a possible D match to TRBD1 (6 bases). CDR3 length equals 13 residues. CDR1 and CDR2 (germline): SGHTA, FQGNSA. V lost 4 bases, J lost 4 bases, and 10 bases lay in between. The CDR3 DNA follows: TGTGCCAGCAGCTACAGGGAGAGCACTGAAGCTTTCTTT. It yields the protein CASSYRESTEAFF.